These T cell receptor beta chains were read from a single sample in a study of Graves' ophthalmopathy and Graves' hyperthyroidism. TCRdb called the multiplex PCR reads again in MiXCR, with one record for every CDR3 protein. Among about 1.2 million distinct CDR3 sequences listed, less than 45% were seen once. The sequenced sample was peripheral blood or thyroid tissue (not recorded which). The receptors here all came from an adult man with Graves' hyperthyroidism. The CDR3 runs from the conserved cysteine through the conserved F or W. D genes are given only for firm matches. The size entry is marked missing in some rows and otherwise reads once, few, many or a size class.

TRBV7-9,TRBD1,.,TRBJ1-1,CASSQGQGYTEAFF,TGTGCCAGCAGCCAGGGACAGGGTTACACTGAAGCTTTCTTT
TRBV2,.,.,TRBJ1-4,CASNRSRGEKLFF,TGTGCCAGCAATCGGAGTCGGGGTGAAAAACTGTTTTTT
TRBV12-3/TRBV12-4,TRBD1,few,TRBJ2-7,CASSPRDRGYYEQYF,TGTGCCAGCAGCCCACGGGACAGGGGTTACTACGAGCAGTACTTC
TRBV7-2,.,many,TRBJ1-6,CASSSRDNLSSYNSPLHF,TGTGCCAGCAGCAGCCGGGACAACCTAAGCTCCTATAATTCACCCCTCCACTTT
TRBV7-9,.,many,TRBJ1-1,CASSNTEAFF,TGTGCCAGCTCTAACACTGAAGCTTTCTTT
TRBV20-1,TRBD1,many,TRBJ1-6,CSAEAGGSSPLHF,TGCAGTGCTGAGGCAGGGGGCAGTTCACCCCTCCACTTT
TRBV12-3/TRBV12-4,TRBD1,.,TRBJ1-2,CASSDGTANGYTF,TGTGCCAGCAGTGACGGGACAGCGAATGGCTACACCTTC
TRBV19,.,many,TRBJ1-2,CASSISSTAATVSYTF,TGTGCCAGTAGTATATCCTCCACCGCCGCTACCGTGAGCTACACCTTC
TRBV19,TRBD1,few,TRBJ1-2,CASSIGTGSHYGYTF,TGTGCCAGTAGTATAGGGACAGGGTCGCACTATGGCTACACCTTC
TRBV2,.,many,TRBJ2-7,CASSETRRMSSYEQYF,TGTGCCAGCAGTGAAACCCGGAGAATGAGCTCCTACGAGCAGTACTTC
TRBV12-3/TRBV12-4,.,many,TRBJ1-2,CASTETAPGGYTF,TGTGCCAGCACCGAGACAGCCCCAGGTGGCTACACCTTC
TRBV29-1,.,few,TRBJ2-5,CSVEDLVRAGETQYF,TGCAGCGTTGAAGATCTGGTCAGGGCGGGGGAGACCCAGTACTTC
TRBV5-1,.,.,TRBJ1-4,CASSPRPGTERNEKLFF,TGCGCCAGCAGCCCCCGGCCGGGCACTGAACGGAATGAAAAACTGTTTTTT
TRBV19,TRBD1,few,TRBJ2-7,CASSIRVANRDRVYEQYF,TGTGCCAGTAGTATACGGGTCGCGAACAGGGACAGGGTCTACGAGCAGTACTTC
TRBV29-1,.,many,TRBJ2-7,CSVGPRRDYEQYF,TGCAGCGTAGGACCCCGCCGCGACTACGAGCAGTACTTC
TRBV29-1,TRBD1,.,TRBJ2-2,CSVYTGGPNREKLFF,TGCAGCGTTTATACAGGGGGCCCGAACAGGGAGAAGCTGTTTTTT
TRBV9,TRBD2,many,TRBJ2-7,CASSVEAGVYEQYF,TGTGCCAGCAGCGTAGAGGCGGGAGTGTACGAGCAGTACTTC
TRBV28,.,.,TRBJ1-2,CASSAFQGTYGYTF,TGTGCCAGCAGTGCGTTTCAGGGGACCTATGGCTACACCTTC
TRBV10-2,.,once,TRBJ2-7,CASSDSGTRSYEQYF,TGCGCCAGCAGTGACTCCGGGACGCGGTCCTACGAGCAGTACTTC
TRBV7-2,TRBD2,few,TRBJ2-1,CASSPGGSSGRFDEQFF,TGTGCCAGCAGCCCAGGGGGGAGTAGCGGGAGGTTCGATGAGCAGTTCTTC
TRBV9,.,.,TRBJ1-2,CASGPPESRYGCTF,TGTGCCAGCGGCCCTCCCGAATCCCGCTATGGCTGCACCTTC
TRBV9,TRBD1,.,TRBJ2-7,CASSVGTGQGSEQYF,TGTGCCAGCAGCGTAGGGACAGGGCAGGGATCCGAGCAGTACTTC
TRBV7-2,TRBD1,few,TRBJ1-3,CASSWDRDRVSGNTIYF,TGTGCCAGCAGCTGGGACCGGGACAGGGTTTCTGGAAACACCATATATTTT
TRBV7-2,.,many,TRBJ2-7,CASSSGRGMLEQYF,TGTGCCAGCAGCTCCGGGCGGGGCATGTTGGAGCAGTACTTC